This T cell receptor (beta chain) was captured in a study of cytomegalovirus exposure and HLA in healthy donors. Germline values: CDR1 LGHNA, CDR2 YSLEER. Trimming pared 2 bases from V and 2 bases from J, leaving 16 bases between. The CDR3 is 16 residues long. Overall study findings and caveats: At a 0.05 false discovery rate, a later analysis found 18,000 or so TCR beta sequences to be associated with HLA alleles. One variant, a missense change in DCLRE1C, was linked in a later analysis to TCR beta V- and J-gene trimming. In a later analysis, common viral pathogens appeared linked to several of the most significant clusters.

As concerns this clone: What it binds is unknown.

PCR amplification relied on 60 Vbeta primers (plus 13 Jbeta primers). The table came from immunoSEQ multiplex PCR; TCRdb's copy has only in-frame clones and leaves some out. The sample yields about 140,000 clones, about two thirds seen once. The clonotype comes from a man aged 55-75 years in good health and CMV-seronegative. The rearrangement uses TRBV4-3 and TRBJ2-7, with D possibly matching TRBD2 (5 bases). Sequencing input: PBMCs. For the CDR3, the DNA is TGCGCCAGCAGCCAAAGAACTGAGGGAGCGACCTACGAGCAGTACTTC. Protein sequence: CASSQRTEGATYEQYF.